This T cell receptor beta chain stems from a study of blood T cell repertoires in COVID-19. About the research overall: The analysed material was cDNA or gDNA that came from T cells, B-cell-depleted T cells, or PBMCs.

Germline CDR1 is MDHEN and CDR2 is SYDVKM. V lost 8 bases and J lost 7; bases outside the gene matches: 10. This CDR3 has 14 amino acids. Authors' analysis steps: How many nucleated cells were present was estimated from reference gene primer amplification. The assay was immunoSEQ multiplex PCR, and TCRdb's table has in-frame clones only and misses some. Clone size and V and J calls were adopted from that table, with D and trimming inferred from the DNA. The sample holds more than 300,000 clones; approximately 89% are singletons and the top ten take under 3.5%. The chain links TRBV28 to TRBJ1-4; 7 bases map to TRBD1. The sequence came from a woman aged 18-29 years who had recovered from COVID-19. Sequencing was performed on peripheral blood. CDR3 sequence: CASLDRQGSEKLFF. The CDR3 nucleotides read TGTGCCAGCCTAGACCGACAGGGTAGTGAAAAACTGTTTTTT.